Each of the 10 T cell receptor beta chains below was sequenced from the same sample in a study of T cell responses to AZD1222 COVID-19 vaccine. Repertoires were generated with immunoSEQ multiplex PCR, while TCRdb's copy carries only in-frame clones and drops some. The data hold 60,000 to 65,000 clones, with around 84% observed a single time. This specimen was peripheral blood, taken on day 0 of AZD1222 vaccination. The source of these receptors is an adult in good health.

CDR3 amino acids: CASSLDYRVNQPQHF. The CDR3 nucleotides are TGTGCCAGCAGCTTAGATTACAGGGTTAATCAGCCCCAGCATTTT. This chain connects TRBV7-8 to TRBJ1-5; possibly TRBD1 for D (6 bases). With 1 base removed from V and 4 bases from J, the gap between germline ends came to 11 bases. The CDR3 length is 15 residues. From germline, CDR1 is SGHVS and CDR2 FQNEAQ.

CDR3 sequence: CARRDAYSYEQYF. Written as DNA, the CDR3 is TGTGCCAGGCGGGACGCCTACTCCTACGAGCAGTACTTC. The chain uses TRBV19 and TRBJ2-7; possible D gene TRBD2, 6 bases. The length of the CDR3 is 13 residues. Per germline, CDR1 LNHDA and CDR2 SQIVND (reference sequence). V was clipped by 9 bases and J by 0 bases, with 12 bases between them.

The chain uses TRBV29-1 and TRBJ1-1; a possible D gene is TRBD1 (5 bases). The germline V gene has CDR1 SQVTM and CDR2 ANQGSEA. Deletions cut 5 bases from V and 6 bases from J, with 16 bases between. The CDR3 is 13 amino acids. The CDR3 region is CSVWAGWFSEAFF. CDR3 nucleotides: TGCAGCGTTTGGGCAGGGTGGTTCTCTGAAGCTTTCTTT.

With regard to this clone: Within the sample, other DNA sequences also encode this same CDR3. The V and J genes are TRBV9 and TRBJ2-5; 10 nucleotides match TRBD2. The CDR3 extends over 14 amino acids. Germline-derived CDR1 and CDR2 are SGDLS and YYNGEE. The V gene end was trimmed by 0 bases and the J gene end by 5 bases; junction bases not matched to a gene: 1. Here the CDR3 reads CASSVGLAGETQYF. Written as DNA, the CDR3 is TGTGCCAGCAGCGTAGGACTAGCGGGTGAGACCCAGTACTTC.

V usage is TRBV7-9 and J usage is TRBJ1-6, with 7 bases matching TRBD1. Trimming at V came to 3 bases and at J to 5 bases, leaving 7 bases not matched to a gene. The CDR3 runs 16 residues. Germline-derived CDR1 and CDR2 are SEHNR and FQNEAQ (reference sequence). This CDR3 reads CASSLGSGQNNSPLHF. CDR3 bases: TGTGCCAGCAGCTTGGGGTCGGGACAGAATAATTCACCCCTCCACTTT.

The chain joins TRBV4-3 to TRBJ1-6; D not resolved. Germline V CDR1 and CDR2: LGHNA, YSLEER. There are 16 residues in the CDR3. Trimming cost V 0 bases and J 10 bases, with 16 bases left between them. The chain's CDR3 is CASSQEFGKAYSPLHF. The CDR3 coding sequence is TGCGCCAGCAGCCAAGAATTTGGAAAAGCCTACTCACCCCTCCACTTT.

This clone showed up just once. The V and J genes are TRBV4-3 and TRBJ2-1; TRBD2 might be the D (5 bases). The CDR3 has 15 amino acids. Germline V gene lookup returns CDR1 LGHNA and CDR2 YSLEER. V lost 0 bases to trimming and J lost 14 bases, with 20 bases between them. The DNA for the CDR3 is TGCGCCAGCAGCCAAGATCGGGGTAGGGTGGGTCCGAAGTTCTTC. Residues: CASSQDRGRVGPKFF.

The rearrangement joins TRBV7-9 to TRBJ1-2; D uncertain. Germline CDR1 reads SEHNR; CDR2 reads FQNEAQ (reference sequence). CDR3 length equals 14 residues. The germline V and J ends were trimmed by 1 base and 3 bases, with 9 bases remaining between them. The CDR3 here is CASSLVGADYGYTF. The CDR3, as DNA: TGTGCCAGCAGCTTAGTCGGCGCAGACTATGGCTACACCTTC.

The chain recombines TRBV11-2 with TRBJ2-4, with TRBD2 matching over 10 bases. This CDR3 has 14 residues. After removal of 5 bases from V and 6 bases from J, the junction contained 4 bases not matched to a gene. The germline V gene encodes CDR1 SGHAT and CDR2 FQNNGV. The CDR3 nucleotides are TGTGCCAGCAGCCCTAGCGGGAGCGTAAACATTCAGTACTTC. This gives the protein CASSPSGSVNIQYF.

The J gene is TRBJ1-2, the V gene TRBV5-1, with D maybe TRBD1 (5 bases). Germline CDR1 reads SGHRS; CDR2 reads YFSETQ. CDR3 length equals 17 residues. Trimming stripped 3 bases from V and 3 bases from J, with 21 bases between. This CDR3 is CASSSGDQGSGHYGYTF. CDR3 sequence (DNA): TGCGCCAGCAGCTCCGGGGACCAGGGCTCGGGGCACTATGGCTACACCTTC.